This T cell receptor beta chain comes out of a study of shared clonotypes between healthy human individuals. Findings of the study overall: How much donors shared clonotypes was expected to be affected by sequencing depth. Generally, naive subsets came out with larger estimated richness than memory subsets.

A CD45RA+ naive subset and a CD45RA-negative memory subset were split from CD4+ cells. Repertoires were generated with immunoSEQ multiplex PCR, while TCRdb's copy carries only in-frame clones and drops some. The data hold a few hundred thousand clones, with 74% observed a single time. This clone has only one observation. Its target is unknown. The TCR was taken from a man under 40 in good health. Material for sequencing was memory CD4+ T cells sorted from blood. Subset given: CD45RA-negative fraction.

The CDR3 DNA reads TGTGCCAGCACGGACCCGCCGGGACTGACCTACGAGCAGTACTTC. This codes for CASTDPPGLTYEQYF. This chain uses TRBV2 with TRBJ2-7, with D maybe TRBD2 (6 bases). Looked up from germline, CDR1 is SNHLY and CDR2 is FYNNEI. The CDR3 runs to 15 residues. With 7 bases removed from V and 2 bases from J, the gap between germline ends came to 18 bases.